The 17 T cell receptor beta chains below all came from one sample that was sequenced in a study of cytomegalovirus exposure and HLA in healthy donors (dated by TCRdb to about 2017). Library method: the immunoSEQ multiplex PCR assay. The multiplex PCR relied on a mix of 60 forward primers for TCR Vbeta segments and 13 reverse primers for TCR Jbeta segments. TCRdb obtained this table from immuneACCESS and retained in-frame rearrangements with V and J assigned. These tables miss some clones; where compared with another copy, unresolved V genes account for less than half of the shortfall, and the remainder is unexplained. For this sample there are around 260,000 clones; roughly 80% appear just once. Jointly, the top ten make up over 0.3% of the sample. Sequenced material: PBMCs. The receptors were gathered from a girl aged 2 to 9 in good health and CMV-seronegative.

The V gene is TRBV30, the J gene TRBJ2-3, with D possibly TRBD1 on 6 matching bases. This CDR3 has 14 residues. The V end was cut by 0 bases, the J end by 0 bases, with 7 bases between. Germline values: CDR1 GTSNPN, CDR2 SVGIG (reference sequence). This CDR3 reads CAWSVGGSTDTQYF. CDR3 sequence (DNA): TGTGCCTGGAGTGTAGGGGGTAGCACAGATACGCAGTATTTT.

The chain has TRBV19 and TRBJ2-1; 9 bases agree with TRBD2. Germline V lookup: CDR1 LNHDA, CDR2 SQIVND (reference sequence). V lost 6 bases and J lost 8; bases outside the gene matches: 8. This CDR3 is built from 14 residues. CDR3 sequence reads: CASRSSGAGDEQFF. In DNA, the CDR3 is TGTGCCAGTAGGTCTAGCGGGGCTGGCGATGAGCAGTTCTTC.

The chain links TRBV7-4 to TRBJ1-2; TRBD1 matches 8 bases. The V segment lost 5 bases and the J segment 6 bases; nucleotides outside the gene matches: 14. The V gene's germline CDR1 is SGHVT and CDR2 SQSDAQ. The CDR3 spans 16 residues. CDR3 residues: CASSHGERQGNHGYTF. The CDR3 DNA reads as TGTGCCAGCAGCCATGGAGAAAGACAGGGGAATCATGGCTACACCTTC.

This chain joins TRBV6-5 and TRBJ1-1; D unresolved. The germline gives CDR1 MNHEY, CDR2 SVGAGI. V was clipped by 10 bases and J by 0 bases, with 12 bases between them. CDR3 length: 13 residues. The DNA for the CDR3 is TGTGCCATCGGCAGGCAAATGAACACTGAAGCTTTCTTT. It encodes CAIGRQMNTEAFF.

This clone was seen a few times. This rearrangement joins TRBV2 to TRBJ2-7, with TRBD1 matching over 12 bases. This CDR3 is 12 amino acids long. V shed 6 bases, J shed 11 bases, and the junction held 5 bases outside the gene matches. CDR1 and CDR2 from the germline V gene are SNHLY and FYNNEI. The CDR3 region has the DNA TGTGCCAGCAGCTCTGGGACAGGGGGCAAGTACTTC. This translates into CASSSGTGGKYF.

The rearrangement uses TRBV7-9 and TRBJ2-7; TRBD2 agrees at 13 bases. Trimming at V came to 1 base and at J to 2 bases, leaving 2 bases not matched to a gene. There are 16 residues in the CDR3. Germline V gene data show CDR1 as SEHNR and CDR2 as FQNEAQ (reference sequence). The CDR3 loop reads CASSLVGLAGAYEQYF. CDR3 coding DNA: TGTGCCAGCAGCTTAGTTGGACTAGCGGGGGCCTACGAGCAGTACTTC.

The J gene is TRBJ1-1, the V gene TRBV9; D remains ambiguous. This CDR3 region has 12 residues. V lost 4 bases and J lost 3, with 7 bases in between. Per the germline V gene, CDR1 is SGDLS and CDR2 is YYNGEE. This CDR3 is CASSREDTEAFF. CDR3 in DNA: TGTGCCAGCAGCAGGGAGGACACTGAAGCTTTCTTT.

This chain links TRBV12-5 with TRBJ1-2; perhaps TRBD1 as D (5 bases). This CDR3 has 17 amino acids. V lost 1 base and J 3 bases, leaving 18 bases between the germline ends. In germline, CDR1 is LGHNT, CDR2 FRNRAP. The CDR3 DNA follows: TGTGCTAGTGGTTTGGACCGAAATAGGGGACTCGACTATGGCTACACCTTC. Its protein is CASGLDRNRGLDYGYTF.

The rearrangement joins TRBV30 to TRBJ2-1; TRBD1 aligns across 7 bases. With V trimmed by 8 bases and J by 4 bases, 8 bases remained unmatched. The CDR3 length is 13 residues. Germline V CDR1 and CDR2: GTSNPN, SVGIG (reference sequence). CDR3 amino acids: CARSRGQYNEQFF. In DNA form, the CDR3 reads TGTGCCCGATCAAGGGGGCAATACAATGAGCAGTTCTTC.

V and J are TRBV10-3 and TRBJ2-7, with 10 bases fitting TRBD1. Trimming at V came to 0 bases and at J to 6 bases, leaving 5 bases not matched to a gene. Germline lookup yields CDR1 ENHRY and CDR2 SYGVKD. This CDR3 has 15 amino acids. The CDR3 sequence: CAISESTGGNFEQYF. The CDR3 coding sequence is TGTGCCATCAGTGAGTCGACAGGGGGCAATTTCGAGCAGTACTTC.

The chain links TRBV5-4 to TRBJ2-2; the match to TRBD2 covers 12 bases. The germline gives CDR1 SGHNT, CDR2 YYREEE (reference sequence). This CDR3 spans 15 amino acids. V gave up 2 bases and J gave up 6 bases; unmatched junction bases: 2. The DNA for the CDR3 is TGTGCCAGCAGCTTCAGGACTAGCGGGGCCGGGGAGCTGTTTTTT. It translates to CASSFRTSGAGELFF.

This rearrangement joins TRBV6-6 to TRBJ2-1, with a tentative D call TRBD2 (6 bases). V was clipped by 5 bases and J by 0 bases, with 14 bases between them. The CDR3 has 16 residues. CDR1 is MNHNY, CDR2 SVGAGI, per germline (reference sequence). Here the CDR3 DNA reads TGTGCCAGCAGTAGAACTAGCACGCGCTCCTACAATGAGCAGTTCTTC. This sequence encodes CASSRTSTRSYNEQFF.

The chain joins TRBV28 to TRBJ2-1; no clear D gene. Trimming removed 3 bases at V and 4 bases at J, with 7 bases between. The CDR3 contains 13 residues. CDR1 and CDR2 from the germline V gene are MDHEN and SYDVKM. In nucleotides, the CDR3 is TGTGCCAGCAGTTTGCCCCAGTACAATGAGCAGTTCTTC. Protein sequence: CASSLPQYNEQFF.

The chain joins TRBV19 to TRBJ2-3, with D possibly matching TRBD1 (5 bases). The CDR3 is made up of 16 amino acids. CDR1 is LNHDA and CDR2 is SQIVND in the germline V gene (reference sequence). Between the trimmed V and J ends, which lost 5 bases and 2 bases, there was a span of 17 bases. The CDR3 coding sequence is TGTGCCAGTAGTCCAAGACAGATCGTTGTCACAGATACGCAGTATTTT. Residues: CASSPRQIVVTDTQYF. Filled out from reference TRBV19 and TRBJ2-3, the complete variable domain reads DGGITQSPKYLFRKEGQNVTLSCEQNLNHDAMYWYRQDPGQGLRLIYYSQIVNDFQKGDIAEGYSVSREKKESFPLTVTSAQKNPTAFYLCASSPRQIVVTDTQYFGPGTRLTVL.

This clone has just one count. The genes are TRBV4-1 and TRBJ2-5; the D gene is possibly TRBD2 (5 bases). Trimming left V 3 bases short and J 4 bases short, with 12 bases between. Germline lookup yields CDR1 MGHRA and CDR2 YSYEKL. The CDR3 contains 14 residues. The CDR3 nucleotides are TGCGCCAGCAGCCAGTGGACTGGCCCAGAGACCCAGTACTTC. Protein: CASSQWTGPETQYF.

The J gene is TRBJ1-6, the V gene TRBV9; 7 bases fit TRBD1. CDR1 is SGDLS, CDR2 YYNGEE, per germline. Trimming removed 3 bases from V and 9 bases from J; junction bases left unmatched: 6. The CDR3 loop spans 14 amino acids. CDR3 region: CASSAGDSISPLHF. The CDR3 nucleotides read TGTGCCAGCAGCGCGGGGGACAGTATTTCACCCCTCCACTTT.

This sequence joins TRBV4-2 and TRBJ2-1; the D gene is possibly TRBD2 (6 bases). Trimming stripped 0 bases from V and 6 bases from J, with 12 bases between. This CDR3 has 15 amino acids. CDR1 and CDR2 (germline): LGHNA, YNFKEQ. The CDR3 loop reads CASSQDDSGGNEQFF. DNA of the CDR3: TGTGCCAGCAGCCAAGATGATAGCGGTGGCAATGAGCAGTTCTTC.